This entry lists 23 T cell receptor beta chains sequenced from one sample in a study of Ad26.COV2.S vaccination and SARS-CoV-2 variants (dated by TCRdb to 2020 to 2022). The method was the immunoSEQ multiplex PCR assay. TCRdb stores this immuneACCESS table with in-frame sequences only. Part of the clones is absent; in the studies checked, under half of the shortfall reflects unresolved V genes, and no reason is known for the rest. Recorded for this sample are a few hundred thousand clones; 75% to 95% of them occurred a single time. Of the sample, 12% falls within the top ten clones. Explained via the paper, the treatment or condition label denotes: roughly 20 received Ad26.COV2.S at low or high dose, single or two shots; about 5 received placebo; per-sample allocation not given. Repertoires of vaccine and placebo recipients were sequenced from samples taken on day 63 after the first injection. Source: peripheral blood, taken in a trial of Ad26.COV2.S vaccine versus placebo. The origin of the receptors is a person aged 18-60 years who received the Ad26.COV2.S COVID-19 vaccine or a placebo.

In DNA form, the CDR3 reads TGTGCCAGCAGCTTAGCAGCGGGAGGCAGGTATGAGCAGTTCTTC. As protein: CASSLAAGGRYEQFF. The chain is built from TRBV7-6 and TRBJ2-1, with 9 bases lining up with TRBD2. The CDR3 has 15 residues. The V segment lost 0 bases and the J segment 8 bases; nucleotides outside the gene matches: 5. CDR1 and CDR2 (germline): SGHVS, FNYEAQ. The full variable domain, its missing parts supplied by reference TRBV7-6 and TRBJ2-1, is GAGVSQSPRYKVTKRGQDVALRCDPISGHVSLYWYRQALGQGPEFLTYFNYEAQQDKSGLPNDRFSAERPEGSISTLTIQRTEQRDSAMYRCASSLAAGGRYEQFFGPGTRLTVL.

This rearrangement joins TRBV11-2 to TRBJ2-1, with 11 bases matching TRBD2. Germline CDR1 and CDR2: SGHAT and FQNNGV. V dropped 1 base and J dropped 4; count of bases not matched to a gene: 6. This CDR3 spans 17 amino acids. The CDR3 spells CASSLGAGTSGYNEQFF. DNA of the CDR3: TGTGCCAGCAGCTTAGGTGCCGGGACTAGCGGATACAATGAGCAGTTCTTC.

This chain joins TRBV18 and TRBJ1-5; the D is unclear. CDR1 and CDR2 from the germline V gene are KGHSH and LQKENI. The CDR3 is 15 amino acids. V was clipped by 3 bases and J by 10 bases, with 19 bases between them. The CDR3 loop reads CASSPVHSRHYPQHF. Written as DNA, the CDR3 is TGTGCCAGCTCACCGGTACACTCGAGACACTATCCCCAGCATTTT.

This chain joins TRBV7-8 and TRBJ2-7; TRBD1 matches at 9 bases. Germline CDR1 is SGHVS and CDR2 is FQNEAQ. This CDR3 comprises 15 residues. V shed 5 bases and J 5 bases; nucleotides not matched to a gene: 10. Here the CDR3 DNA reads TGTGCCAGCAGCGGCAGCGGGACAGGGCGACACGAGCAGTACTTC. Its protein is CASSGSGTGRHEQYF.

The chain carries TRBV10-3 and TRBJ2-2; D call uncertain. This CDR3 has 11 residues. Germline CDR1 reads ENHRY; CDR2 reads SYGVKD. V was shortened by 10 bases and J by 4 bases, with 7 bases between the two germline ends. CDR3 region: CATSGTGELFF. The CDR3 DNA is TGTGCCACCTCGGGCACCGGGGAGCTGTTTTTT.

This clone was found once. The chain is built from TRBV6-5 and TRBJ1-1; unclear D gene. CDR1 MNHEY and CDR2 SVGAGI come from the germline V gene. Trimming took 4 bases from V and 1 from J, leaving 10 bases between them. This CDR3 comprises 14 residues. In DNA form, the CDR3 reads TGTGCCAGCAGTTCCTCGAACTCGAACACTGAAGCTTTCTTT. Translated, it gives CASSSSNSNTEAFF.

The V and J genes are TRBV6-1 and TRBJ1-5; D is ambiguous. Per germline, CDR1 MNHNS and CDR2 SASEGT. The CDR3 sequence is 15 residues long. Deletions cut 3 bases from V and 2 bases from J, with 11 bases between. The CDR3 sequence is CASSEFGVGNQPQHF. CDR3 sequence (DNA): TGTGCCAGCAGTGAGTTTGGAGTTGGCAATCAGCCCCAGCATTTT.

The genes are TRBV5-1 and TRBJ2-5, with D maybe TRBD1 (5 bases). This CDR3 region has 13 residues. The germline V gene encodes CDR1 SGHRS and CDR2 YFSETQ. With 5 bases removed from V and 7 bases from J, the gap between germline ends came to 15 bases. The CDR3 bases are TGCGCCAGCAGGGACGACAGTCTAAGGACCCAGTACTTC. Translating gives CASRDDSLRTQYF.

CDR3 loop: CASSAGTPNRGDEKLFF. The CDR3 coding sequence is TGTGCCAGCAGTGCCGGGACACCAAACCGGGGCGATGAAAAACTGTTTTTT. The rearrangement links TRBV27 to TRBJ1-4; the D gene is possibly TRBD1 (6 bases). The CDR3 has 17 residues. V was shortened by 5 bases and J by 6 bases, with 22 bases between the two germline ends. The germline gives CDR1 MNHEY, CDR2 SMNVEV (reference sequence). Together with reference TRBV27 and TRBJ1-4, the CDR3 gives the full variable domain: EAQVTQNPRYLITVTGKKLTVTCSQNMNHEYMSWYRQDPGLGLRQIYYSMNVEVTDKGDVPEGYKVSRKEKRNFPLILESPSPNQTSLYFCASSAGTPNRGDEKLFFGSGTQLSVL.

Here the CDR3 reads CASSSSGRVGELFF. The CDR3 coding sequence is TGTGCCAGCAGTTCCAGCGGGAGGGTCGGGGAGCTGTTTTTT. The V call is TRBV6-5, the J call TRBJ2-2, with 10 bases fitting TRBD2. The CDR3 loop spans 14 amino acids. V shed 4 bases, J shed 7 bases, and the junction held 3 bases outside the gene matches. The germline gives CDR1 MNHEY, CDR2 SVGAGI.

This chain uses TRBV27 with TRBJ1-1, with TRBD1 matching 8 bases. CDR3 length: 14 amino acids. Trimming took 7 bases from V and 9 from J; bases not matched to a gene: 13. Germline V CDR1 and CDR2: MNHEY, SMNVEV (reference sequence). CDR3 loop: CASTGQGLAEKAFF. For the CDR3, the DNA is TGTGCCAGCACCGGACAGGGCCTCGCCGAGAAAGCTTTCTTT.

This rearrangement joins TRBV12-3 or TRBV12-4 to TRBJ2-7; D is uncertain. Trimming left V 5 bases short and J 0 bases short, with 8 bases between. The CDR3 sequence is 13 residues long. DNA for the CDR3: TGTGCCAGCAGTCCCCCAGTCTCCTACGAGCAGTACTTC. It specifies CASSPPVSYEQYF.

The table lists this clone with a count of one. The chain carries TRBV9 and TRBJ2-2; TRBD2 matches at 10 bases. Germline CDR1 SGDLS, CDR2 YYNGEE. With 2 bases clipped from V and 5 bases from J, the junction kept 9 bases outside the gene matches. The CDR3 totals 17 residues. CDR3 sequence: CASSVKVSGRFTGELFF. The CDR3, as DNA: TGTGCCAGCAGCGTGAAGGTTAGCGGGAGGTTTACCGGGGAGCTGTTTTTT.

The chain employs TRBV10-3 and TRBJ2-1; 11 bases are a match to TRBD2. This CDR3 is 17 amino acids long. Germline V gene lookup returns CDR1 ENHRY and CDR2 SYGVKD. V was clipped by 0 bases and J by 5 bases; unmatched bases: 6. This CDR3 reads CAISESLAGGGNNEQFF. In nucleotides, the CDR3 is TGTGCCATCAGTGAGTCATTAGCGGGAGGGGGGAACAATGAGCAGTTCTTC.

This clone was seen more than once but under ten times. This chain links TRBV7-6 with TRBJ1-5, with TRBD1 matching over 9 bases. Germline values: CDR1 SGHVS, CDR2 FNYEAQ. With V trimmed by 6 bases and J by 7 bases, 7 bases remained unmatched. This CDR3 is 14 amino acids long. The chain's CDR3 is CASSPGTGYQPQHF. In DNA, the CDR3 is TGTGCCAGCAGTCCCGGGACAGGGTACCAGCCCCAGCATTTT.

The chain recombines TRBV27 with TRBJ2-1, with TRBD2 identical over 13 bases. Trimming took 3 bases from V and 7 from J; bases not matched to a gene: 6. This CDR3 is 16 amino acids long. Per the germline V gene, CDR1 is MNHEY and CDR2 is SMNVEV (reference sequence). The chain's CDR3 is CASSFRTSGRGNEQFF. The CDR3 coding sequence is TGTGCCAGCAGTTTTCGAACTAGCGGGAGGGGAAATGAGCAGTTCTTC.

DNA of the CDR3: TGTGCCAGCAGTTTATTTGACCAGAGGGACGAGCAGTTCTTC. It is translated as CASSLFDQRDEQFF. This chain connects TRBV27 to TRBJ2-1; D tentatively fits TRBD1 or TRBD2 (5 bases each). The CDR3 has 14 residues. From germline, CDR1 is MNHEY and CDR2 SMNVEV (reference sequence). Trimming took 1 base from V and 10 from J, leaving 14 bases between them.

The chain has TRBV2 and TRBJ2-3; D call uncertain. V was clipped by 7 bases and J by 5 bases, with 16 bases between them. The CDR3 extends over 14 amino acids. Per the germline V gene, CDR1 is SNHLY and CDR2 is FYNNEI. The CDR3 here is CASNPATFRDTQYF. The CDR3 DNA is TGTGCCAGCAATCCGGCTACCTTCCGAGATACGCAGTATTTT.

The gene calls are TRBV29-1 and TRBJ1-1; D gene uncertain. Germline V gene lookup returns CDR1 SQVTM and CDR2 ANQGSEA. Trimming took off 8 bases at V and 1 base at J, with 8 bases between the two ends. The CDR3 runs 11 residues. The CDR3 here is CSSEGNTEAFF. In nucleotides, the CDR3 is TGCAGCTCGGAAGGGAACACTGAAGCTTTCTTT.

V is TRBV6-5 and J is TRBJ1-5; 9 bases map to TRBD1. This CDR3 comprises 13 residues. With 7 bases clipped from V and 7 bases from J, the junction kept 5 bases outside the gene matches. The germline gives CDR1 MNHEY, CDR2 SVGAGI. CDR3 loop: CASIGTGTQPQHF. CDR3 DNA sequence: TGTGCCAGCATTGGGACAGGGACCCAGCCCCAGCATTTT.

The chain couples TRBV15 to TRBJ2-2; 15 bases match TRBD2. V dropped 5 bases and J dropped 5; count of bases not matched to a gene: 3. CDR3 length: 16 amino acids. Germline V lookup: CDR1 LNHNV, CDR2 YYDKDF (reference sequence). The CDR3 nucleotides are TGTGCCACCAGCTCCGGACTAGCGGGAGGGACCGGGGAGCTGTTTTTT. This sequence encodes CATSSGLAGGTGELFF. Using reference TRBV15 and TRBJ2-2 for the parts outside the CDR3, the full variable domain is DAMVIQNPRYQVTQFGKPVTLSCSQTLNHNVMYWYQQKSSQAPKLLFHYYDKDFNNEADTPDNFQSRRPNTSFCFLDIRSPGLGDTAMYLCATSSGLAGGTGELFFGEGSRLTVL.

This clone has only one observation. This chain uses TRBV7-9 with TRBJ2-6; tentatively, D is TRBD1 (5 bases). This CDR3 region has 15 residues. V was shortened by 7 bases and J by 4 bases, with 14 bases between the two germline ends. The germline CDR1 and CDR2 sequences are SEHNR and FQNEAQ (reference sequence). CDR3 sequence reads: CASTTIGVGANVLTF. The CDR3, as DNA: TGTGCCAGCACTACCATAGGGGTAGGGGCCAACGTCCTGACTTTC. Full variable domain (rest looked up from reference TRBV7-9 and TRBJ2-6): DTGVSQNPRHKITKRGQNVTFRCDPISEHNRLYWYRQTLGQGPEFLTYFQNEAQLEKSRLLSDRFSAERPKGSFSTLEIQRTEQGDSAMYLCASTTIGVGANVLTFGAGSRLTVL.

This clone was recorded only once. The rearrangement joins TRBV4-1 to TRBJ2-2, with a tentative D call TRBD2 (6 bases). Germline assignment: CDR1 MGHRA and CDR2 YSYEKL. The V end was cut by 1 base, the J end by 6 bases, with 12 bases between. The CDR3 is 15 amino acids. CDR3 coding DNA: TGCGCCAGCAGCCAAGCTCCGCGGGGTTCCGGGGAGCTGTTTTTT. This encodes CASSQAPRGSGELFF.